Each of the 7 T cell receptor beta chains below was sequenced from the same sample in a study of cytomegalovirus exposure and HLA in healthy donors. TCRdb's copy holds only in-frame clones and misses some; the assay was immunoSEQ multiplex PCR. The sample yields roughly 140,000 clones, 80% to 95% seen once. Specimen: PBMCs. The origin of the receptors is a man younger than 30 in good health and CMV-seronegative.

This CDR3 reads CASSRQGDFGDTQYF. For the CDR3, the DNA is TGTGCCAGCAGCAGGCAGGGGGACTTTGGGGATACGCAGTATTTT. The chain uses TRBV13 and TRBJ2-3, with D perhaps TRBD1 (7 bases). Germline V gene lookup returns CDR1 PRHDT and CDR2 FYEKMQ (reference sequence). The CDR3 is 15 residues long. Deletions cut 5 bases from V and 6 bases from J, with 18 bases between.

The rearrangement links TRBV5-1 to TRBJ1-1; 8 bases are shared with TRBD1. Germline CDR1 is SGHRS and CDR2 is YFSETQ. CDR3 length: 14 residues. The V segment lost 4 bases and the J segment 1 base; nucleotides outside the gene matches: 3. CDR3 nucleotide sequence: TGCGCCAGCAGCCAAGACAGGGGGAACACTGAAGCTTTCTTT. This gives the protein CASSQDRGNTEAFF.

This clone was seen only once. The chain is built from TRBV25-1 and TRBJ1-4; maybe TRBD1 (5 bases). CDR3 length: 17 amino acids. V lost 3 bases and J 6 bases, leaving 20 bases between the germline ends. Germline-derived CDR1 and CDR2 are MGHDK and SYGVNS. CDR3: CASSDLHRGGWDEKLFF. The CDR3 nucleotides are TGTGCCAGCAGTGACTTACATCGGGGGGGTTGGGATGAAAAACTGTTTTTT.

This chain uses TRBV7-2 with TRBJ1-5, with 11 nucleotides matching TRBD1. The J segment lost 4 bases and the V segment lost 5 bases, leaving 4 bases of the junction unmatched. Germline loops: CDR1 SGHTA, CDR2 FQGNSA. This CDR3 region has 15 residues. CDR3 sequence: CASSQDRGLNQPQHF. The CDR3 bases are TGTGCCAGCAGCCAGGACAGGGGGCTTAATCAGCCCCAGCATTTT.

V usage is TRBV27 and J usage is TRBJ1-4; 9 positions agree with TRBD1. CDR1 is MNHEY and CDR2 is SMNVEV in the germline V gene (reference sequence). With V trimmed by 3 bases and J by 7 bases, 12 bases remained unmatched. The CDR3 loop spans 17 amino acids. CDR3 loop: CASSLFGEDRGREKLFF. CDR3 in DNA: TGTGCCAGCAGTTTGTTCGGGGAGGACAGGGGTCGTGAAAAACTGTTTTTT. The whole variable domain, filled in from reference TRBV27 and TRBJ1-4, reads EAQVTQNPRYLITVTGKKLTVTCSQNMNHEYMSWYRQDPGLGLRQIYYSMNVEVTDKGDVPEGYKVSRKEKRNFPLILESPSPNQTSLYFCASSLFGEDRGREKLFFGSGTQLSVL.

CDR3: CASTPGTSGAYEQYF. The DNA for the CDR3 is TGTGCCAGCACCCCCGGGACTAGCGGGGCTTACGAGCAGTACTTC. The V call is TRBV6-1, the J call TRBJ2-7; 13 nucleotides agree with TRBD2. J was trimmed by 4 bases and V by 7 bases; bases with no gene match: 7. CDR3 length: 15 amino acids. Germline CDR1 and CDR2: MNHNS and SASEGT.

This clone was picked up one time. This chain connects TRBV9 to TRBJ1-2; 8 positions agree with TRBD1. J gave up 4 bases and V 2 bases, and 10 bases lay outside the gene matches. The germline V gene encodes CDR1 SGDLS and CDR2 YYNGEE. The CDR3 length is 16 residues. The CDR3 DNA is TGTGCCAGCAGCGTTCTCCGGACAGGGCCGATCTATGGCTACACCTTC. This translates into CASSVLRTGPIYGYTF.